What follows are 7 T cell receptor beta chains derived from one specimen sequenced in a study of Ad26.COV2.S vaccination and SARS-CoV-2 variants. Produced via immunoSEQ multiplex PCR; TCRdb's table is partial and in-frame only. The sample shows about 350,000 clones, approximately 90% of them seen only once. The source material was peripheral blood, sampled after recovery from COVID-19. These receptors were obtained from a human donor who had recovered from COVID-19.

J is TRBJ1-3 and V is TRBV3-1 (or the pseudogene TRBV3-2), with D possibly matching TRBD1 (6 bases). Trimming removed 4 bases at V and 4 bases at J, with 20 bases between. Germline V lookup: CDR1 LGHDT, CDR2 YNNKEL (reference sequence). The CDR3 extends over 17 amino acids. Written as DNA, the CDR3 is TGTGCCAGCAGCCGGGGGATCCGGGGGCGAGCGGGAAACACCATATATTTT. Translation gives CASSRGIRGRAGNTIYF.

This chain links TRBV9 with TRBJ1-4, with D maybe TRBD1 (5 bases). CDR1 is SGDLS and CDR2 is YYNGEE in the germline V gene. V was trimmed by 1 base and J by 1 base, leaving 8 bases between them. The CDR3 has 15 residues. CDR3 in amino acids: CASSVQGLTNEKLFF. The CDR3 nucleotides are TGTGCCAGCAGCGTACAGGGTTTAACTAATGAAAAACTGTTTTTT.

The chain couples TRBV7-9 to TRBJ2-6; D is unresolved. The CDR3 is made up of 16 amino acids. CDR1 and CDR2 from the germline V gene are SEHNR and FQNEAQ (reference sequence). V dropped 6 bases and J dropped 2 bases, with 14 bases sitting between them. The CDR3 DNA reads as TGTGCCAGCAGAAAGGACGGGTATCCTGGGGCCAACGTCCTGACTTTC. It is translated as CASRKDGYPGANVLTF.

V gene TRBV7-9 combines with J gene TRBJ1-6, with unresolved D. With 2 bases removed from V and 6 bases from J, the gap between germline ends came to 11 bases. CDR3 size: 15 residues. The V gene's germline CDR1 is SEHNR and CDR2 FQNEAQ (reference sequence). The CDR3 nucleotides are TGTGCCAGCAGCTTAAGTGGGGTCGGTAATTCACCCCTCCACTTT. Translation gives CASSLSGVGNSPLHF.

This clone was observed once. The chain recombines TRBV5-1 with TRBJ2-3, with D perhaps matching TRBD1 or TRBD2 (5 bases each). The CDR3 covers 14 residues. Trimming took off 0 bases at V and 4 bases at J, with 9 bases between the two ends. The germline V gene has CDR1 SGHRS and CDR2 YFSETQ. Here the CDR3 reads CASSLGGVSDTQYF. The CDR3 DNA sequence: TGCGCCAGCAGCTTGGGAGGGGTTTCAGATACGCAGTATTTT.

This rearrangement joins TRBV27 to TRBJ1-3; 11 nucleotides align to TRBD1. Germline CDR1 reads MNHEY; CDR2 reads SMNVEV (reference sequence). V was clipped by 2 bases and J by 4 bases; unmatched bases: 7. The CDR3 contains 17 residues. The CDR3 is CASSLTPDRGQGNTIYF. The CDR3 DNA reads TGTGCCAGCAGTTTAACCCCGGACAGGGGGCAAGGAAACACCATATATTTT.

The chain carries TRBV6-2 or TRBV6-3 and TRBJ2-2, with a tentative D call TRBD1 (6 bases). Trimming took 5 bases from V and 2 from J, leaving 9 bases between them. CDR3 length equals 14 residues. Germline V CDR1 and CDR2: MNHEY, SVGEGT. CDR3 protein: CASSRGHNTGELFF. In nucleotides, the CDR3 is TGTGCCAGCAGTCGGGGACACAACACCGGGGAGCTGTTTTTT.